This passage covers 23 T cell receptor beta chains from one sample sequenced in a study of T-cell memory formation after mild COVID-19. TCRdb independently ran MiXCR on the 5' RACE reads; one entry per CDR3 protein. The data show about 270,000 distinct CDR3 sequences, over 15% seen once. Sequenced input: PBMCs or a T cell subset sorted from them (not recorded which). These TCRs come from a man between 18 and 29 years old who had mild COVID-19 (a few samples of this study predate the infection). Cell type and time point are not known.

This clonotype has more than one count but fewer than ten. The J gene is TRBJ1-5, the V gene TRBV7-2; D might be TRBD1 (5 bases). Germline V gene data show CDR1 as SGHTA and CDR2 as FQGNSA. This CDR3 has 15 amino acids. The ends were cut back, 4 bases at V and 4 bases at J, with 14 bases in the middle. Written as DNA, the CDR3 is TGTGCCAGCAGCTCGGCCGGGACGGAGAATCAGCCCCAGCATTTT. Its protein is CASSSAGTENQPQHF.

This clonotype was seen more than once but under ten times. The chain combines TRBV10-3 with TRBJ2-7; D may be TRBD2 (5 bases). The CDR3 contains 12 residues. With 4 bases removed from V and 5 bases from J, the gap between germline ends came to 9 bases. Per germline, CDR1 ENHRY and CDR2 SYGVKD. In DNA form, the CDR3 reads TGTGCCATCAGTGGCGGGCGCAACGAGCAGTACTTC. It yields the protein CAISGGRNEQYF.

J is TRBJ1-2 and V is TRBV10-3, with TRBD1 matching over 7 bases. CDR1 ENHRY and CDR2 SYGVKD come from the germline V gene. The CDR3 contains 16 residues. V lost 5 bases, J lost 7 bases, and 16 bases stayed unmatched. The CDR3 spells CAISPAGGRTGRGYTF. CDR3 DNA: TGTGCCATCAGTCCGGCCGGGGGGAGGACAGGTCGTGGCTACACCTTC.

V and J are TRBV20-1 and TRBJ1-4; unclear D gene. Looked up from germline, CDR1 is DFQATT and CDR2 is SNEGSKA (reference sequence). CDR3 length: 15 amino acids. V was pared by 3 bases and J by 4 bases, with 15 bases between. The CDR3 reads CSARVLGEFNEKLFF. CDR3 nucleotides: TGCAGTGCTAGGGTCCTCGGGGAATTTAATGAAAAACTGTTTTTT.

This clonotype was recorded a few times. V usage is TRBV12-3 or TRBV12-4 and J usage is TRBJ1-2; maybe TRBD1 (6 bases). The germline V and J ends were trimmed by 5 bases and 10 bases, with 14 bases remaining between them. The CDR3 length is 12 residues. The CDR3 DNA reads TGTGCCAGCAGTGCCGGACAGACACTCTACACCTTC. Its protein product is CASSAGQTLYTF.

This rearrangement joins TRBV14 to TRBJ2-2, with TRBD1 matching over 9 bases. The V gene end was trimmed by 6 bases and the J gene end by 6 bases; junction bases not matched to a gene: 5. The CDR3 contains 14 residues. Looked up from germline, CDR1 is SGHDN and CDR2 is FVKESK. Here the CDR3 reads CASSRQGGSGELFF. DNA of the CDR3: TGTGCCAGCAGTCGACAGGGGGGTTCCGGGGAGCTGTTTTTT.

This clonotype has at least ten counts. The CDR3 is CSVRDRVTEAFF. The CDR3 nucleotides read TGCAGTGTACGGGACAGGGTCACTGAAGCTTTCTTT. The chain has TRBV20-1 and TRBJ1-1, with 9 positions matching TRBD1. Germline V gene lookup returns CDR1 DFQATT and CDR2 SNEGSKA (reference sequence). Trimming removed 7 bases from V and 4 bases from J; junction bases left unmatched: 4. This CDR3 region has 12 residues.

The gene calls are TRBV4-3 and TRBJ2-7; D tentatively reads TRBD1 or TRBD2 (5 bases each). The CDR3 spans 14 residues. CDR1 and CDR2 from the germline V gene are LGHNA and YSLEER. The ends were cut back, 0 bases at V and 4 bases at J, with 10 bases in the middle. This chain's CDR3 is CASSQDRGRYEQYF. The CDR3 region has the DNA TGCGCCAGCAGCCAAGATCGGGGCCGGTACGAGCAGTACTTC.

This chain joins TRBV3-1 and TRBJ2-2; D remains ambiguous. Germline V CDR1 and CDR2: LGHDT, YNNKEL (reference sequence). V lost 6 bases, J lost 4 bases, and 18 bases lay in between. CDR3 size: 16 residues. The CDR3 is CASSQPQGFGTGELFF. CDR3 DNA: TGTGCCAGCAGTCAACCCCAAGGATTTGGCACCGGGGAGCTGTTTTTT.

The genes are TRBV5-4 and TRBJ2-6; D remains ambiguous. The V gene's germline CDR1 is SGHNT and CDR2 YYREEE (reference sequence). The CDR3 is 16 amino acids. V shed 4 bases and J shed 0 bases, with 11 bases lying between them. This chain's CDR3 is CASSPWLVSGANVLTF. The CDR3 region has the DNA TGTGCCAGCAGCCCCTGGCTGGTCTCTGGGGCCAACGTCCTGACTTTC.

The rearrangement uses TRBV11-2 and TRBJ2-3; no firm D call. In germline, CDR1 is SGHAT, CDR2 FQNNGV. The CDR3 length is 13 residues. Trimming pared 1 base from V and 6 bases from J, leaving 8 bases between. CDR3 protein: CASSLAQQDTQYF. Written as DNA, the CDR3 is TGTGCCAGCAGCTTAGCCCAACAGGATACGCAGTATTTT.

In this sample, this clonotype turned up many times. J is TRBJ1-2 and V is TRBV19, with D perhaps TRBD1 (5 bases). Per the germline V gene, CDR1 is LNHDA and CDR2 is SQIVND (reference sequence). This CDR3 contains 13 residues. The germline V and J ends were trimmed by 3 bases and 6 bases, with 11 bases remaining between them. The CDR3 nucleotides are TGTGCCAGTAGTATTTGGCAACAGGATGGCTACACCTTC. Residues: CASSIWQQDGYTF. Using reference TRBV19 and TRBJ1-2 for the parts outside the CDR3, the full variable domain is DGGITQSPKYLFRKEGQNVTLSCEQNLNHDAMYWYRQDPGQGLRLIYYSQIVNDFQKGDIAEGYSVSREKKESFPLTVTSAQKNPTAFYLCASSIWQQDGYTFGSGTRLTVV.

This clonotype was detected a few times. This sequence joins TRBV7-9 and TRBJ1-2, with 7 bases that match TRBD1. V trimming: 5 bases; J trimming: 9 bases; junction bases outside the gene matches: 9. Per germline, CDR1 SEHNR and CDR2 FQNEAQ (reference sequence). CDR3 length equals 13 residues. CDR3 DNA: TGTGCCAGCAGCCCCAGACAGGGACCGAGCTACACCTTC. Its translation: CASSPRQGPSYTF. The variable domain in full, with the rest retrieved from reference TRBV7-9 and TRBJ1-2, is DTGVSQNPRHKITKRGQNVTFRCDPISEHNRLYWYRQTLGQGPEFLTYFQNEAQLEKSRLLSDRFSAERPKGSFSTLEIQRTEQGDSAMYLCASSPRQGPSYTFGSGTRLTVV.

This clonotype turned up a few times. This chain uses TRBV7-3 with TRBJ2-7, with 7 bases lining up with TRBD1. This CDR3 has 14 residues. Germline CDR1 is SGHTA and CDR2 is FQGTGA. J was trimmed by 2 bases and V by 5 bases; bases with no gene match: 6. CDR3 amino acids: CASSPGGSAYEQYF. DNA for the CDR3: TGTGCCAGCAGCCCAGGGGGTTCGGCCTACGAGCAGTACTTC.

This clonotype was observed a few times. The genes are TRBV7-9 and TRBJ1-1, with D perhaps matching TRBD1 (6 bases). Germline V lookup: CDR1 SEHNR, CDR2 FQNEAQ (reference sequence). V lost 5 bases, J lost 3 bases, and 10 bases lay in between. The CDR3 runs 13 residues. For the CDR3, the DNA is TGTGCCAGCAGCGGCAACAGGGACACTGAAGCTTTCTTT. Encoded protein: CASSGNRDTEAFF.

This clonotype was found a few times. This chain joins TRBV4-1 and TRBJ2-1; perhaps TRBD2 as D (6 bases). V was trimmed by 5 bases and J by 7 bases, leaving 15 bases between them. CDR1 MGHRA and CDR2 YSYEKL come from the germline V gene. There are 14 residues in the CDR3. The CDR3 spells CASSSPASENEQFF. The CDR3 DNA reads as TGCGCCAGCAGCTCACCGGCTAGCGAGAATGAGCAGTTCTTC.

The rearrangement links TRBV7-9 to TRBJ2-5, with 14 bases fitting TRBD2. The V and J ends lost 5 bases and 5 bases, in that order; junction bases with no gene match: 7. The CDR3 consists of 16 residues. Looked up from germline, CDR1 is SEHNR and CDR2 is FQNEAQ (reference sequence). The CDR3 region is CASSTGLAGAVETQYF. The CDR3 nucleotides read TGTGCCAGCAGCACGGGACTAGCGGGGGCGGTGGAGACCCAGTACTTC. Using reference TRBV7-9 and TRBJ2-5 for the parts outside the CDR3, the full variable domain is DTGVSQNPRHKITKRGQNVTFRCDPISEHNRLYWYRQTLGQGPEFLTYFQNEAQLEKSRLLSDRFSAERPKGSFSTLEIQRTEQGDSAMYLCASSTGLAGAVETQYFGPGTRLLVL.

This chain joins TRBV4-3 and TRBJ2-1; D not certain. V gave up 1 base and J gave up 8 bases, with 9 bases separating them. This CDR3 comprises 13 residues. Germline V lookup: CDR1 LGHNA, CDR2 YSLEER. Here the CDR3 DNA reads TGCGCCAGCAGCCAAGGAGGTAGTTATGAGCAGTTCTTC. It encodes CASSQGGSYEQFF.

This clonotype was seen a few times. V is TRBV6-2 or TRBV6-3 and J is TRBJ2-7; TRBD2 aligns across 7 bases. J was trimmed by 3 bases and V by 1 base; bases with no gene match: 3. Per the germline V gene, CDR1 is MNHEY and CDR2 is SVGEGT. The CDR3 covers 14 residues. The CDR3 loop reads CASSYLGGRYEQYV. The CDR3 nucleotides are TGTGCCAGCAGTTACTTGGGAGGGCGCTACGAGCAGTACGTC.

This clonotype appeared a few times. This sequence joins TRBV7-2 and TRBJ1-2; D is uncertain. This CDR3 is 13 amino acids long. Trimming pared 5 bases from V and 5 bases from J, leaving 12 bases between. Per germline, CDR1 SGHTA and CDR2 FQGNSA. CDR3 nucleotide sequence: TGTGCCAGCAGCCACTCGAGGCAGTATGGCTACACCTTC. Translating gives CASSHSRQYGYTF.

V usage is TRBV6-5 and J usage is TRBJ1-6, with 7 bases fitting TRBD1. The CDR3 runs to 14 residues. Germline CDR1 MNHEY, CDR2 SVGAGI. Trimming cost V 5 bases and J 7 bases; bases outside gene matches: 5. The CDR3 reads CASSDRDSNSPLHF. The DNA of the CDR3 is TGTGCCAGCAGTGACCGGGACAGCAATTCACCCCTCCACTTT.

The chain uses TRBV14 and TRBJ2-7; 8 bases agree with TRBD1. Losses at the gene ends were 3 bases for V and 7 bases for J; bases not matched to a gene: 8. The germline CDR1 and CDR2 sequences are SGHDN and FVKESK. CDR3 length: 14 amino acids. The CDR3 DNA reads TGTGCCAGCAGCCACAGACAGGGGTTCGGTGAGCAGTACTTC. Protein sequence: CASSHRQGFGEQYF.

This clonotype was picked up one time. V gene TRBV7-3 combines with J gene TRBJ1-6; TRBD1 matches at 7 bases. The germline gives CDR1 SGHTA, CDR2 FQGTGA. V gave up 5 bases and J gave up 5 bases; unmatched junction bases: 6. The CDR3 is 15 residues long. CDR3 coding DNA: TGTGCCAGCAGCCCAGGGACAGCAAATAATTCACCCCTCCACTTT. Encoded protein: CASSPGTANNSPLHF.